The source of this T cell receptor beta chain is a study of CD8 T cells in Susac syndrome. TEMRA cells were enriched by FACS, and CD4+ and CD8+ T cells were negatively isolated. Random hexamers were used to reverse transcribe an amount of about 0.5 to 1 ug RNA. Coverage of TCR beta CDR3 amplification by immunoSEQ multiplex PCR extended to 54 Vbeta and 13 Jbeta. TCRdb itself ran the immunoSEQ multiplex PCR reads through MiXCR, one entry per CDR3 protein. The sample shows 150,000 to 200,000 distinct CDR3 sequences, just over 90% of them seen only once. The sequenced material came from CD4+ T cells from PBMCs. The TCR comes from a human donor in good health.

CDR3: CASNRQVPGSEAFF. For the CDR3, the DNA is TGTGCCAGCAATAGACAGGTCCCGGGGTCTGAAGCTTTCTTT. The V call is TRBV2, the J call TRBJ1-1, with D perhaps TRBD1 (6 bases). V lost 7 bases and J 6 bases, leaving 18 bases between the germline ends. This CDR3 comprises 14 residues. CDR1 and CDR2 from the germline V gene are SNHLY and FYNNEI. Together with reference TRBV2 and TRBJ1-1, the CDR3 gives the full variable domain: EPEVTQTPSHQVTQMGQEVILRCVPISNHLYFYWYRQILGQKVEFLVSFYNNEISEKSEIFDDQFSVERPDGSNFTLKIRSTKLEDSAMYFCASNRQVPGSEAFFGQGTRLTVV.